This T cell receptor (beta chain) stems from a study of lymphopenia after photon versus proton radiotherapy. Study observations and caveats: Better survival with proton therapy was suggested as possible, not demonstrated. Under photons, naive T cells and diversity fell while effector/memory populations rose.

This CDR3 region has 14 residues. The ends were cut back, 1 base at V and 9 bases at J, with 13 bases in the middle. Germline CDR1 SGHDN, CDR2 FVKESK. TCRdb's copy holds only in-frame clones and misses some; the assay was immunoSEQ multiplex PCR. The sample yields around 42,000 clones, less than 90% seen once. To note about this clone: The antigen is undetermined.

Source: peripheral blood, taken from a patient treated with photon-based radiotherapy. The chain combines TRBV14 with TRBJ1-3; D uncertain. This clonotype was obtained from a man in his forties or fifties with gastric cancer. CDR3 loop: CASSQVLKYSTIYF. Here the CDR3 DNA reads TGTGCCAGCAGCCAAGTCCTAAAATACTCCACCATATATTTT.